Reported below is one T cell receptor (beta chain). A read error may be the cause here, since a much bigger clone is one base away. This sample was taken from a study of prognosis after radiotherapy for stage I lung cancer. Study as a whole: Among the patients, several had squamous cell carcinoma and approximately 11 had adenocarcinoma. Distant metastases struck a handful of patients a median of approximately seven months after radiotherapy; approximately 14 showed no significant progression. With stereotactic body radiotherapy, no patient received any concurrent therapy.

The CDR3 is made up of 18 amino acids. Germline lookup yields CDR1 SGHTA and CDR2 FQGTGA. V shed 3 bases and J 0 bases; nucleotides not matched to a gene: 10. Multiplex PCR in two rounds served to amplify TCR beta CDR3 from genomic DNA. Every TRBV and TRBJ gene had its own specific primer in first-round PCR. TCRdb re-called the multiplex PCR reads with MiXCR, one entry per CDR3 protein. The data show some 17,000 distinct CDR3 sequences, with around 40% seen just once and almost 40% held by the top ten. The chain uses TRBV7-3 and TRBJ2-3; 9 bases are a match to TRBD2. Sequencing used PBMCs, obtained before or after stereotactic body radiation therapy (not recorded which). The receptor comes from a donor aged 50 or older with non-small cell lung cancer. For the CDR3, the DNA is TGTGCCAGCAGCTTCGTTTCTAGCGGGGAACCTAGCACAGATACGCAGTATTTT. It specifies CASSFVSSGEPSTDTQYF.